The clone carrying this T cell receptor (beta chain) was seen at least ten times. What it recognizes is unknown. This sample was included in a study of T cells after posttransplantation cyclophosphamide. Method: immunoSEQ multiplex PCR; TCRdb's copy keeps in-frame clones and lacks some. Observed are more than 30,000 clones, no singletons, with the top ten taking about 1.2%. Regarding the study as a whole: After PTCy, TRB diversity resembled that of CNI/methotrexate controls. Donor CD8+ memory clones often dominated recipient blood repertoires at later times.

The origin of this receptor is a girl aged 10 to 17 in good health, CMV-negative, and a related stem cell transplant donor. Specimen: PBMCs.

The CDR3 is CASSPGTGRDGNTIYF. The CDR3 DNA reads TGTGCCAGCAGCCCCGGGACGGGGAGGGATGGAAACACCATATATTTT. The J gene is TRBJ1-3, the V gene TRBV5-4, with a possible D match to TRBD1 (5 bases). The ends were cut back, 4 bases at V and 3 bases at J, with 17 bases in the middle. CDR3 length equals 16 residues. CDR1 is SGHNT and CDR2 is YYREEE in the germline V gene (reference sequence).